These 9 T cell receptor beta chains were sequenced from one sample in a study of post-analysis software for immune sequencing data. Points from the study as a whole: Patients had higher frequencies than controls of roughly five TRBV segments, including TRBV5-6, TRBV5-1 and TRBV20-1.

Their cognate antigens are unknown. Unique molecular identifiers were built into the TCR beta cDNA libraries. Using its own MiXCR run on the PCR reads, TCRdb lists one record per CDR3 protein. The table has about 810,000 distinct CDR3 sequences, about 53% seen once. The source material was blood. Receptor source: a girl aged 5-17 years with multiple sclerosis.

J is TRBJ2-5 and V is TRBV20-1; possible D gene TRBD2, 6 bases. Germline-derived CDR1 and CDR2 are DFQATT and SNEGSKA (reference sequence). V was clipped by 5 bases and J by 0 bases, with 16 bases between them. This CDR3 region has 15 residues. The CDR3 DNA sequence: TGCAGTGCTCCCGGGACTTACTTATACCAAGAGACCCAGTACTTC. It is translated as CSAPGTYLYQETQYF.

The chain has TRBV20-1 and TRBJ2-5, with a tentative D call TRBD1 (5 bases). The DNA end is more similar to TRBJ2-7, so the J call may be wrong. In germline, CDR1 is DFQATT, CDR2 SNEGSKA (reference sequence). The CDR3 has 14 residues. CDR3 DNA sequence: TGCAGTGCTAGAGGAGAGGCAGGGTATGGCGAGCAGTACTTC. Its translation is CSARGEAGYGEQYF.

CDR3 amino acids: CASSAGTGDMYEQYF. The CDR3 DNA reads TGCGCCAGCAGCGCGGGGACAGGGGATATGTACGAGCAGTACTTC. The chain uses TRBV5-1 and TRBJ2-7; 10 positions match TRBD1. Germline V gives CDR1 SGHRS, CDR2 YFSETQ. The CDR3 extends over 15 amino acids. The junction had 8 bases not matched to a gene; V was cut back by 4 bases and J by 4 bases.

The chain joins TRBV12-3 or TRBV12-4 to TRBJ2-4, with 11 bases matching TRBD2. The CDR3 contains 15 residues. V lost 6 bases, J lost 13 bases, and 14 bases stayed unmatched. The DNA for the CDR3 is TGTGCCAGCAGCTACGTAGCGGGGGGGCTGGAGGAGCAGTACTTC. Amino acid sequence: CASSYVAGGLEEQYF.

The chain carries TRBV12-3 or TRBV12-4 and TRBJ1-2, with D hard to call. Deletions cut 6 bases from V and 7 bases from J, with 18 bases between. The CDR3 length is 14 residues. In nucleotides, the CDR3 is TGTGCCAGCAGCCTCCCGTCGATACCCTCTGGCTACACCTTC. This translates into CASSLPSIPSGYTF.

The chain is built from TRBV4-2 and TRBJ2-3; 10 bases agree with TRBD2. The CDR3 sequence is 14 residues long. V was clipped by 8 bases and J by 1 base; unmatched bases: 3. The germline gives CDR1 LGHNA, CDR2 YNFKEQ. The CDR3 spells CASSSGSGTDTQYF. The CDR3, as DNA: TGTGCCAGCTCTAGCGGGAGTGGCACAGATACGCAGTATTTT.

The V and J genes are TRBV25-1 and TRBJ2-1, with 10 bases matching TRBD2. In germline, CDR1 is MGHDK, CDR2 SYGVNS. The CDR3 is 16 residues long. The V gene end was trimmed by 6 bases and the J gene end by 6 bases; junction bases not matched to a gene: 11. CDR3 nucleotide sequence: TGTGCCAGCAGGCTAGCGGGAGTGGGGACGGGCAATGAGCAGTTCTTC. Translated, it gives CASRLAGVGTGNEQFF. Supplemented by reference TRBV25-1 and TRBJ2-1, the full variable domain reads EADIYQTPRYLVIGTGKKITLECSQTMGHDKMYWYQQDPGMELHLIHYSYGVNSTEKGDLSSESTVSRIRTEHFPLTLESARPSHTSQYLCASRLAGVGTGNEQFFGPGTRLTVL.

This clonotype came up a few times. The chain carries TRBV29-1 and TRBJ2-3; 7 bases align to TRBD1. This CDR3 is built from 16 residues. V lost 5 bases to trimming and J lost 1 base; unmatched junction nucleotides: 12. Germline CDR1 is SQVTM and CDR2 is ANQGSEA. DNA of the CDR3: TGCAGCGTTAAAGGCCCGACAGGGCACCGCACAGATACGCAGTATTTT. Residues: CSVKGPTGHRTDTQYF.

This chain uses TRBV6-5 with TRBJ2-7; D ambiguous. Germline V gives CDR1 MNHEY, CDR2 SVGAGI. V lost 6 bases to trimming and J lost 6 bases, with 12 bases between them. The CDR3 length is 12 residues. CDR3 nucleotide sequence: TGTGCCAGCAGCAGAGGACCGAGCGAGCAGTACTTC. It codes for CASSRGPSEQYF.